This T cell receptor beta chain was identified in a study of T-cell memory formation after mild COVID-19. Study context: The study found TCR clusters largely donor specific.

TCRdb reanalysed the 5' RACE reads using MiXCR and keeps one entry per CDR3 protein. The table records 350,000 to 500,000 distinct CDR3 sequences, 23% of them present only once. J gave up 5 bases and V 8 bases, and 6 bases lay outside the gene matches. Germline V gene lookup returns CDR1 DFQATT and CDR2 SNEGSKA (reference sequence). The CDR3 is made up of 12 amino acids. This receptor was obtained from an adult woman who had mild COVID-19 (a few samples of this study predate the infection). Cell type and time point are not known. V gene TRBV20-1 combines with J gene TRBJ2-1; TRBD1 matches at 7 bases. What was sequenced was PBMCs or a T cell subset sorted from them (not recorded which). CDR3 loop: CSHGQAHNEQFF. The CDR3, as DNA: TGCAGTCATGGACAGGCTCACAATGAGCAGTTCTTC.